This TCR beta chain comes out of a study of shared clonotypes between healthy human individuals. For every subset, genomic DNA was evenly distributed across several immunoSEQ plates. TCRdb keeps only in-frame clones here, not all; method: immunoSEQ multiplex PCR. There are hundreds of thousands of clones in the sample; 70% to 80% occur only once, and over 10% lies in the top ten. This clone appeared a few times. V dropped 0 bases and J dropped 0 bases, with 17 bases sitting between them. Germline CDR1 is SGHAT and CDR2 is FQNNGV. The CDR3 runs 19 residues. The rearrangement uses TRBV11-2 and TRBJ1-4; D unresolved. The source is a woman aged 35 to 49 in good health. Some clones in this sample may be carry-over from other donors' samples. The sample taken for sequencing was PBMCs. DNA for the CDR3: TGTGCCAGCAGCTTAGAAGGAGGGATTGGCCCTGCAACTAATGAAAAACTGTTTTTT. This codes for CASSLEGGIGPATNEKLFF.